This T cell receptor (beta chain) was found in a study of T cells in tumors after PD-1 blockade. Study information: Each patient got pembrolizumab 200 mg every 3 weeks or cemiplimab 350 mg every 2 weeks.

Libraries were prepared by immunoSEQ multiplex PCR; TCRdb keeps only in-frame clonotypes and omits some of them. Of approximately 59,000 clones detected, roughly 77% appear once; the ten largest clones hold 10% to 15%. This CDR3 spans 14 amino acids. Germline V gene data show CDR1 as SEHNR and CDR2 as FQNEAQ (reference sequence). The V and J ends lost 4 bases and 7 bases respectively, with 16 bases between them. Sequenced here: PBMCs, sampled before anti-PD-1 treatment. The sequence was obtained from a human donor with basal cell carcinoma. The V and J genes are TRBV7-9 and TRBJ1-1, with D perhaps matching TRBD1 (6 bases). The CDR3 region has the DNA TGTGCCAGCAGCTCAGTAGGAAAACAGGGTGAAGCTTTCTTT. Protein product: CASSSVGKQGEAFF.